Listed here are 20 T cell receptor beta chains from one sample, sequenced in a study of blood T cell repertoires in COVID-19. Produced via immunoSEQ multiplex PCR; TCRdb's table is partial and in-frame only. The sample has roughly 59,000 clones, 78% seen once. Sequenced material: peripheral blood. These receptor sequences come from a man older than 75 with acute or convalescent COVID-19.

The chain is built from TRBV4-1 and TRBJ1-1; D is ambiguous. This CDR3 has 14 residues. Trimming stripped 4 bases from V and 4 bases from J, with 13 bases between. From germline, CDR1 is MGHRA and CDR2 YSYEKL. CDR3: CASSRGGLGTEAFF. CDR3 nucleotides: TGCGCCAGCAGCCGTGGAGGGCTCGGCACTGAAGCTTTCTTT.

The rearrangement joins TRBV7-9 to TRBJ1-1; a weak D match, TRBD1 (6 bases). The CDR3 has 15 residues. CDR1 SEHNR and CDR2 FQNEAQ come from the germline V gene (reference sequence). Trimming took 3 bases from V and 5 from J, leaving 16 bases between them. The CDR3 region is CASSLYEQGRTEAFF. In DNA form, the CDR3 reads TGTGCCAGCAGCTTGTACGAACAGGGTCGAACTGAAGCTTTCTTT.

The CDR3 coding sequence is TGCGCCAGCTCGGGCGGGGGCGCGAATGAAAAACTGTTTTTT. As protein: CASSGGGANEKLFF. The rearrangement links TRBV5-1 to TRBJ1-4, with a possible D match to TRBD1 (6 bases). The V gene lost 7 bases and the J gene lost 5 bases, with 15 bases spanning the gap. Germline V gene sequence: CDR1 SGHRS, CDR2 YFSETQ. CDR3 length: 14 residues. The variable domain in full, with the rest retrieved from reference TRBV5-1 and TRBJ1-4, is KAGVTQTPRYLIKTRGQQVTLSCSPISGHRSVSWYQQTPGQGLQFLFEYFSETQRNKGNFPGRFSGRQFSNSRSEMNVSTLELGDSALYLCASSGGGANEKLFFGSGTQLSVL.

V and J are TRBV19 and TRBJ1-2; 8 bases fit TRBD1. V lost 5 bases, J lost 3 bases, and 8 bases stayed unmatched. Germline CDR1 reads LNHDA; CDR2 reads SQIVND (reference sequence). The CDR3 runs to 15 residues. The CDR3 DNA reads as TGTGCCAGTAGTCCGAGAGGACAGGGTTACTATGGCTACACCTTC. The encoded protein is CASSPRGQGYYGYTF.

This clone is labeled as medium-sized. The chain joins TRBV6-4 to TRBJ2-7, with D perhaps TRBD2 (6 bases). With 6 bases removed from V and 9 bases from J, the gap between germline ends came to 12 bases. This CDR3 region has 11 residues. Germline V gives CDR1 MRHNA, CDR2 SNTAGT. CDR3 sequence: CASRPWGVQYF. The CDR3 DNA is TGTGCCAGCAGGCCTTGGGGGGTGCAGTACTTC.

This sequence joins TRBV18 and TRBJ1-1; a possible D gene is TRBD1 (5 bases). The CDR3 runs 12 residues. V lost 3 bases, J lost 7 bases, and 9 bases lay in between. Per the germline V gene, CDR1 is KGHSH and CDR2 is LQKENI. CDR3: CASSPQGLEAFF. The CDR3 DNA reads TGTGCCAGCTCACCTCAGGGACTTGAAGCTTTCTTT.

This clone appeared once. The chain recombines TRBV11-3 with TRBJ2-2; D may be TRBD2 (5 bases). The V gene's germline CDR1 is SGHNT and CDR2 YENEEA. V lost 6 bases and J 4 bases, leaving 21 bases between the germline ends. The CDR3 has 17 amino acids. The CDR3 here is CASSSPGSGSGTGELFF. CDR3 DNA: TGTGCCAGCAGTAGCCCGGGGTCTGGGTCGGGCACCGGGGAGCTGTTTTTT.

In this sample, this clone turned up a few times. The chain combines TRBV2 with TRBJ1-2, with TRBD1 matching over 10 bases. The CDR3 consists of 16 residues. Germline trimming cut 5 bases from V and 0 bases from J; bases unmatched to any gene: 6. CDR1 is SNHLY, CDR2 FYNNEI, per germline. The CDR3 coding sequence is TGTGCCAGCAGTCCGCCGGGACAGGGGACTAACTATGGCTACACCTTC. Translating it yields CASSPPGQGTNYGYTF.

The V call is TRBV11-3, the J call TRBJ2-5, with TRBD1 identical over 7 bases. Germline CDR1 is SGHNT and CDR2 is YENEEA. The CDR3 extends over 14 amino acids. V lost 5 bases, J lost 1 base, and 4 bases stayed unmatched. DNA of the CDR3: TGTGCCAGCAGCATTGGACAGGCCCAAGAGACCCAGTACTTC. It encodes CASSIGQAQETQYF. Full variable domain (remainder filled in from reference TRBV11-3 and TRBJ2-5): EAGVVQSPRYKIIEKKQPVAFWCNPISGHNTLYWYLQNLGQGPELLIRYENEEAVDDSQLPKDRFSAERLKGVDSTLKIQPAELGDSAVYLCASSIGQAQETQYFGPGTRLLVL.

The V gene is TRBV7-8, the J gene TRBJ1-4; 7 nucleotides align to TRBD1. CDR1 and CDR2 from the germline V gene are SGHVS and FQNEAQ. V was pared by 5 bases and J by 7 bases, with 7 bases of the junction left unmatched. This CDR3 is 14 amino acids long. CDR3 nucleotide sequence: TGTGCCAGCAGCCCAAGACAGGGAGGTGAAAAACTGTTTTTT. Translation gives CASSPRQGGEKLFF.

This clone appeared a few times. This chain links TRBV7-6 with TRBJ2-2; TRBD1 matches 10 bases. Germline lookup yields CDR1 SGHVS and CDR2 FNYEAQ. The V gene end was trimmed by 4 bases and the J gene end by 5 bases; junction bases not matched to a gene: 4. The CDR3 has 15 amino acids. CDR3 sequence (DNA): TGTGCCAGCAGCTCGGTGGGACAGGGGACCGGGGAGCTGTTTTTT. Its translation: CASSSVGQGTGELFF.

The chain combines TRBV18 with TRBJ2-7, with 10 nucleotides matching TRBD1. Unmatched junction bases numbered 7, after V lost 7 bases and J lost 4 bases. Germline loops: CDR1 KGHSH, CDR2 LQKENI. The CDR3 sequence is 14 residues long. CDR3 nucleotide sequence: TGTGCCAGCTTACAGACAGGGGGCAAATACGAGCAGTACTTC. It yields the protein CASLQTGGKYEQYF.

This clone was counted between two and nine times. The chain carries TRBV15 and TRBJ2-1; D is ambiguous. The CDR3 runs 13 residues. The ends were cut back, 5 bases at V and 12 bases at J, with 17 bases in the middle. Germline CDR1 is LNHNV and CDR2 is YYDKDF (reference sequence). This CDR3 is CATSLRPADRQFF. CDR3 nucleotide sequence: TGTGCCACCAGCTTACGACCCGCGGATAGGCAGTTCTTC.

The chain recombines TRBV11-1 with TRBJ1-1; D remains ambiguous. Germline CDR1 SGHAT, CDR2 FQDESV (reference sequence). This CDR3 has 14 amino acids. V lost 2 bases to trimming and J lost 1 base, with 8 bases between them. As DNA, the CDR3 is TGTGCCAGCAGCTTATTGATCGGGAACACTGAAGCTTTCTTT. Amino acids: CASSLLIGNTEAFF.

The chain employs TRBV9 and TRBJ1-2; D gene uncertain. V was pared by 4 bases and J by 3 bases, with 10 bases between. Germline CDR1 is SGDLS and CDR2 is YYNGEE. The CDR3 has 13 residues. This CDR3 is CASSHGVDYGYTF. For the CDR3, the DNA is TGTGCCAGCAGCCACGGTGTAGACTATGGCTACACCTTC.

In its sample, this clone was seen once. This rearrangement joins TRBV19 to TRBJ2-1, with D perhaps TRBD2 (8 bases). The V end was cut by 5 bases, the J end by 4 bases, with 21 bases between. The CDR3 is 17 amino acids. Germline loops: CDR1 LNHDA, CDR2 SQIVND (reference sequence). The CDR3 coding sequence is TGTGCCAGTAGTCCCCAGGGGGGTAGCGGGACATACAATGAGCAGTTCTTC. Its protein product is CASSPQGGSGTYNEQFF.

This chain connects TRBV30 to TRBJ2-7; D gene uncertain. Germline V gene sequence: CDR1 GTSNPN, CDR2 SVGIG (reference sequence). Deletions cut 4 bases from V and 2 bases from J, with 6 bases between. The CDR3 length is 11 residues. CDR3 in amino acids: CAWTRAYEQYF. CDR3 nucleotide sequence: TGTGCCTGGACACGCGCCTACGAGCAGTACTTC. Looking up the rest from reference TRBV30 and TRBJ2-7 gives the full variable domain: SQTIHQWPATLVQPVGSPLSLECTVEGTSNPNLYWYRQAAGRGLQLLFYSVGIGQISSEVPQNLSASRPQDRQFILSSKKLLLSDSGFYLCAWTRAYEQYFGPGTRLTVT.

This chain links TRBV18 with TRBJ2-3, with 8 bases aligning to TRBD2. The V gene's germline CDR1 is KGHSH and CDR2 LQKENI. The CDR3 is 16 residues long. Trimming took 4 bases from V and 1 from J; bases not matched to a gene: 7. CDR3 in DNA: TGTGCCAGCTCACGCCTCGGGGGGGCCGGCACAGATACGCAGTATTTT. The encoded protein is CASSRLGGAGTDTQYF.

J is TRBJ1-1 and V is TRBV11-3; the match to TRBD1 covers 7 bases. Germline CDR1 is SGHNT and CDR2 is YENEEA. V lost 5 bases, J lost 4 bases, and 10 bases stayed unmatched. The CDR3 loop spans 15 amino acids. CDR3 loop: CASSPAQGVGTEAFF. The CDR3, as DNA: TGTGCCAGCAGCCCTGCCCAGGGGGTTGGCACTGAAGCTTTCTTT. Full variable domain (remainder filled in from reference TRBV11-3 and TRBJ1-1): EAGVVQSPRYKIIEKKQPVAFWCNPISGHNTLYWYLQNLGQGPELLIRYENEEAVDDSQLPKDRFSAERLKGVDSTLKIQPAELGDSAVYLCASSPAQGVGTEAFFGQGTRLTVV.

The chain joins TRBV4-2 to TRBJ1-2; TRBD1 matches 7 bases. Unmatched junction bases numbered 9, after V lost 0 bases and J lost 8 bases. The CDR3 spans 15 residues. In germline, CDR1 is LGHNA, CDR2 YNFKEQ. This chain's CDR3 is CASSQDWDSRFGYTF. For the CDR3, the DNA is TGTGCCAGCAGCCAAGATTGGGACAGTCGGTTCGGCTACACCTTC.